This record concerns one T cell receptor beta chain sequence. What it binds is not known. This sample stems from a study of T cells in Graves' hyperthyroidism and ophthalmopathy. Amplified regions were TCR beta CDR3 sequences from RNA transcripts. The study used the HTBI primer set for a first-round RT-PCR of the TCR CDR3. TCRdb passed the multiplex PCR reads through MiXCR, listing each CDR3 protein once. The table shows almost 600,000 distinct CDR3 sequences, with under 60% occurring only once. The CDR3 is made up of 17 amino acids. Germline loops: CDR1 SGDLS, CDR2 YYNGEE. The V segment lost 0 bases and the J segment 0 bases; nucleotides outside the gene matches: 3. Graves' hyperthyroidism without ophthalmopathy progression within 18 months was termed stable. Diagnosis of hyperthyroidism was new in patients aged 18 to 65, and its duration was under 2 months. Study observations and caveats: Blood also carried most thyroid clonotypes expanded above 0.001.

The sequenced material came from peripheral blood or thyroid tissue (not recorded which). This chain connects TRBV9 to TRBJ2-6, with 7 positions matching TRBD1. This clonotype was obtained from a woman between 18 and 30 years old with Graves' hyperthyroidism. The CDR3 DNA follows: TGTGCCAGCAGCGTAGGGACAGGAATCTCTGGGGCCAACGTCCTGACTTTC. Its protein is CASSVGTGISGANVLTF. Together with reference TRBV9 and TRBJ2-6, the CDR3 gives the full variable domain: DSGVTQTPKHLITATGQRVTLRCSPRSGDLSVYWYQQSLDQGLQFLIQYYNGEERAKGNILERFSAQQFPDLHSELNLSSLELGDSALYFCASSVGTGISGANVLTFGAGSRLTVL.